The rows below give T cell receptor beta chains drawn from one sample of a study of control samples from healthy donors and cancer patients. Clones were sequenced by immunoSEQ multiplex PCR, and TCRdb holds only the in-frame ones, with some missing. The sample yields 150,000 to 200,000 clones, 75% to 95% seen once. Material: blood. These receptors were collected from a woman aged 35 to 49 in good health. Both conserved end residues are part of each CDR3. A D gene is named only where the DNA matches it firmly. Some rows have no size entry. The others give once, few or many, or a class for an expanded clone.

V gene	clone size	J gene	D gene	CDR3 DNA	CDR3 protein
TRBV4-2	.	TRBJ2-7	TRBD2	TGTGCCAGCAGCCAAGACGGAGCGGGGAATTACGAGCAGTACTTC	CASSQDGAGNYEQYF
TRBV10-3	.	TRBJ2-3	.	TGTGCCATCAGTGGGGGAGCGAAAACACCCACAGATACGCAGTATTTT	CAISGGAKTPTDTQYF
TRBV5-1	.	TRBJ2-5	TRBD2	TGCGCCAGCAGCCTCAGCGGGGGGCAAGAGACCCAGTACTTC	CASSLSGGQETQYF
TRBV5-5	once	TRBJ2-7	TRBD2	TGTGCCAGCAGCTTGGACCCATACCCGGGACTAGCGGGGGGGCCGGGCGAGCAGTACTTC	CASSLDPYPGLAGGPGEQYF
TRBV10-3	.	TRBJ1-1	.	TGTGCCATCCCCCCGGGCACTGAAGCTTTCTTT	CAIPPGTEAFF
TRBV9	.	TRBJ2-7	TRBD1	TGTGCCAGCAGTCCAAAAGAGGGACAGGGTTTTTACGAGCAGTACTTC	CASSPKEGQGFYEQYF
TRBV2	once	TRBJ1-5	.	TGTGCCAGCACTGAAATAGGGAATCAGCCCCAGCATTTT	CASTEIGNQPQHF
TRBV7-3	once	TRBJ1-1	.	TGTGCCAGCAGCTTAACGGACTTAGCTGAAGCTTTCTTT	CASSLTDLAEAFF
TRBV6-6	.	TRBJ2-7	.	TGTGCCACCACGGGGGAGTCCTTTCGGGAGCAGTACTTC	CATTGESFREQYF
TRBV4-1	once	TRBJ2-7	.	TGCGCCAGCAGCCAAGATTTATCCTACGAGCAGTACTTC	CASSQDLSYEQYF
TRBV24-1	.	TRBJ2-3	.	TGTGCCACCAGTGAACCAAGGACGGGCACAGATACGCAGTATTTT	CATSEPRTGTDTQYF
TRBV11-2	.	TRBJ2-1	TRBD2	TGTGCCAGCAGCCGACTAGCGGGGGCGCGGAATGAGCAGTTCTTC	CASSRLAGARNEQFF
TRBV10-1	.	TRBJ2-3	.	TGCGCCAGCAGTGAGTCCTCTCTGGCCGGGGATACGCAGTATTTT	CASSESSLAGDTQYF
TRBV19	.	TRBJ1-1	TRBD1	TGTGCCAGTATCGACAGGGGGCTTAGCACTGAAGCTTTCTTT	CASIDRGLSTEAFF
TRBV4-2	.	TRBJ2-6	TRBD2	TGTGCCAGCAGCCAATCCGAAGCGGGGTCATCTGGGGCCAACGTCCTGACTTTC	CASSQSEAGSSGANVLTF
TRBV19	.	TRBJ2-3	.	TGTGCCAGTAGTATCGGGGGCACAGATACGCAGTATTTT	CASSIGGTDTQYF
TRBV7-9	.	TRBJ2-7	.	TGTGCCAGCAGCTTAGGGGGCGATGAGCAGTACTTC	CASSLGGDEQYF
TRBV7-6	.	TRBJ2-2	TRBD2	TGTGCCAGCAGCTTAGAAGTTAGCGGGATAAACACCGGGGAGCTGTTTTTT	CASSLEVSGINTGELFF
TRBV9	.	TRBJ1-1	.	TGTGCCAGCAGCGTAGATGCCCGGGCGGCCACTGAAGCTTTCTTT	CASSVDARAATEAFF
TRBV6-1	.	TRBJ1-5	.	TGTGCCAGCAGTGAGAGTCAGCCCCAGCATTTT	CASSESQPQHF
TRBV3-1/TRBV3-2	.	TRBJ2-5	.	TGTGCCAGCAGCCAAGTCTCCAGCCCCCAAGAGACCCAGTACTTC	CASSQVSSPQETQYF
TRBV18	.	TRBJ2-5	.	TGTGCCAGCTCACCGGGGGGAAAAGAGACCCAGTACTTC	CASSPGGKETQYF
TRBV7-2	.	TRBJ1-1	.	TGTGCCAGCAGCTTTATGACGCCTGAAGCTTTCTTT	CASSFMTPEAFF
TRBV6-1	.	TRBJ2-3	.	TGTGCCAGCAGCGAAACCCCCTTTCTTGTGGGGGGGCCCACAGATACGCAGTATTTT	CASSETPFLVGGPTDTQYF
TRBV6-6	few	TRBJ2-7	.	TGTGCCAGCAGCCCCGGACAGTTCTACGAGCAGTACTTC	CASSPGQFYEQYF
TRBV3-1/TRBV3-2	.	TRBJ2-5	.	TGTGCCAGCAGCTGGGTTACCGACCCCAGGACGCAAGAGACCCAGTACTTC	CASSWVTDPRTQETQYF
TRBV5-1	.	TRBJ2-7	TRBD2	TGCGCCAGCAGCTCGGGGGGGATAGGCCAGGCCCGAGTGCAGTACTTC	CASSSGGIGQARVQYF
TRBV5-1	.	TRBJ2-1	TRBD2	TGCGCCAGCAGCTTGCTGGGGGGGATCTACAATGAGCAGTTCTTC	CASSLLGGIYNEQFF
TRBV13	.	TRBJ1-4	.	TGTGCCAGCAGCTTCCGGTTAGCCGCGGGTAATGAAAAACTGTTTTTT	CASSFRLAAGNEKLFF
TRBV18	few	TRBJ1-5	.	TGTGCCAGCTCCCCTCAGGGCAATCAGCCCCAGCATTTT	CASSPQGNQPQHF
TRBV24-1	.	TRBJ1-3	.	TGTGCCACCAGTGACCGGGGCAGACTGACTACGCGCGGAAACACCATATATTTT	CATSDRGRLTTRGNTIYF
TRBV6-5	.	TRBJ1-2	.	TGTGCCAGCAGTTACAACGGGAGGGGTGGCTACACCTTC	CASSYNGRGGYTF
TRBV7-6	.	TRBJ1-5	TRBD1	TGTGCCAGCAGCTTAGGGGGACAGGAGCAGCCCCAGCATTTT	CASSLGGQEQPQHF
TRBV25-1	.	TRBJ2-7	TRBD1	TGTGCCAGCAGTGCCAGGACAGGGGGACCCTACGAGCAGTACTTC	CASSARTGGPYEQYF
TRBV5-1	.	TRBJ1-1	.	TGCGCCAGCAGCTTGGTTGGCAGGAACACTGAAGCTTTCTTT	CASSLVGRNTEAFF
TRBV2	.	TRBJ2-5	.	TGTGCCAGCGAAGGATTCCAAGAGACCCAGTACTTC	CASEGFQETQYF
TRBV18	.	TRBJ2-1	.	TGTGCCAGCTCACCACAAGGGCAGGGTGTAGCCAATGAGCAGTTCTTC	CASSPQGQGVANEQFF
TRBV5-1	.	TRBJ1-6	TRBD1	TGCGCCAGCAGCTTGCCAGGGGGCCCCAATTCACCCCTCCACTTT	CASSLPGGPNSPLHF
TRBV5-4	.	TRBJ1-4	.	TGTGCCAGCAGCTTGGGGGGGCTCAGTGAAAAACTGTTTTTT	CASSLGGLSEKLFF
TRBV29-1	.	TRBJ2-3	.	TGCAGCGTTGCAGGGTCGGATGGAACAGATACGCAGTATTTT	CSVAGSDGTDTQYF
TRBV11-2	once	TRBJ1-2	.	TGTGCCAGCAGCTTAGCGGGAGGCTACACCTTC	CASSLAGGYTF
TRBV5-6	.	TRBJ2-1	.	TGTGCCAGCAGCTTGGTATGGGGGGCGGGCAATGAGCAGTTCTTC	CASSLVWGAGNEQFF
TRBV7-8	many	TRBJ2-3	.	TGTGCCAGCAGCTTGGGGACGAGTAGACTTGGTGATACGCAGTATTTT	CASSLGTSRLGDTQYF
TRBV10-3	.	TRBJ1-6	TRBD1	TGTGCCATCAGGGGGACAGAAGATTCACCCCTCCACTTT	CAIRGTEDSPLHF
TRBV12-3/TRBV12-4	.	TRBJ1-1	TRBD1	TGTGCCAGCAGCGGGACAGCGAACACTGAAGCTTTCTTT	CASSGTANTEAFF
TRBV2	.	TRBJ1-5	.	TGTGCCAGCAGGGACCGGGACGGTAGCAATCAGCCCCAGCATTTT	CASRDRDGSNQPQHF
TRBV5-6	few	TRBJ1-2	TRBD1	TGTGCCAGCAGCTGGGGACAGGGAAGGATCTATGGCTACACCTTC	CASSWGQGRIYGYTF
TRBV3-1/TRBV3-2	.	TRBJ2-7	TRBD1	TGTGCCAGCAGCCAACACGGACAGGGGGCAGATGGCGAGCAGTACTTC	CASSQHGQGADGEQYF
TRBV18	few	TRBJ1-5	TRBD1	TGTGCCAGCTCACTAGGACAGGTGAATCAGCCCCAGCATTTT	CASSLGQVNQPQHF
TRBV5-1	.	TRBJ2-7	.	TGCGCCAGCAGCTTGGACGGACTATCCTCCTACGAGCAGTACTTC	CASSLDGLSSYEQYF
TRBV10-3	.	TRBJ2-7	TRBD2	TGTGCCATCGGGACTATTCCGAGCTCCTACGAGCAGTACTTC	CAIGTIPSSYEQYF
TRBV10-3	.	TRBJ1-5	.	TGTGCCATCAGTGCAGGACGGGAAAGCAATCAGCCCCAGCATTTT	CAISAGRESNQPQHF
TRBV28	.	TRBJ1-1	.	TGTGCCAGCAGTTTCCAGGTCGGGAGGGGGGACACTGAAGCTTTCTTT	CASSFQVGRGDTEAFF
TRBV20-1	once	TRBJ2-7	.	TGCAGTGCTAATGACAGGAACTCCTACGAGCAGTACTTC	CSANDRNSYEQYF
TRBV7-7	.	TRBJ2-2	TRBD1	TGTGCCAGCAGCCCTGTTAGTCAGGGGGTAACCGGGGAGCTGTTTTTT	CASSPVSQGVTGELFF
TRBV6-5	few	TRBJ2-5	.	TGTGCCAGCACTAAACCGGGCCAAATGAGCCAGTACTTC	CASTKPGQMSQYF
TRBV3-1/TRBV3-2	.	TRBJ1-1	.	TGTGCCAGCAGCCAAGGCAGGGTGGGCACTGAAGCTTTCTTT	CASSQGRVGTEAFF
TRBV2	.	TRBJ2-6	.	TGTGCCAGCAGTGAATCCGGGGCCAACGTCCTGACTTTC	CASSESGANVLTF
TRBV6-5	.	TRBJ1-2	TRBD1	TGTGCCAGCAGCCGGGACAGGGGCTATGGCTACACCTTC	CASSRDRGYGYTF
TRBV10-1	.	TRBJ1-1	.	TGCGCCAGCAGTGAGTCGTCCCCTGAAGCTTTCTTT	CASSESSPEAFF